This T cell receptor (beta chain) was observed in a study of human T cells and chemical hapten exposure. This clonotype was picked up a small number of times. TCRdb re-derived calls from the RACE reads in MiXCR, one entry per CDR3 protein. This table holds 190,000 or so distinct CDR3 sequences, about 22% found once. The sample's time point: patch test 3, about 24 weeks after DPC sensitization. Treatment meaning: therapeutic diphenylcyclopropenone sensitization with weekly scalp DPC. Losses at the gene ends were 5 bases for V and 1 base for J; bases not matched to a gene: 9. This CDR3 contains 16 residues. Germline CDR1 and CDR2: SQVTM and ANQGSEA.

This TCR came from a woman between 40 and 50 years old with alopecia areata. Some clones in this sample may be carry-over from other donors' samples. The chain is built from TRBV29-1 and TRBJ2-5; 11 nucleotides match TRBD1. The material was whole blood, obtained in connection with sensitization to the hapten diphenylcyclopropenone (DPC). The DNA for the CDR3 is TGCAGCGTTCGACCCGGGGGGACAGGGGGCCAAGAGACCCAGTACTTC. Translation: CSVRPGGTGGQETQYF.